This T cell receptor beta chain was sequenced in a study of CD8 T cells in Susac syndrome. RNA amounts of about 0.45 to 1 ug underwent reverse transcription with random hexamers. TCRdb re-called the immunoSEQ multiplex PCR reads through MiXCR, storing one row per CDR3 protein. The top ten clones hold almost 0.55% of a sample with about 49,000 distinct CDR3 sequences, more than 85% of them seen once. TEMRA cells were FACS-enriched, while CD8+ and CD4+ T cells were negatively isolated. Germline CDR1 reads LNHDA; CDR2 reads SQIVND (reference sequence). Trimming took off 4 bases at V and 0 bases at J, with 15 bases between the two ends. The CDR3 consists of 16 residues.

This TCR came from a human donor in good health. Sequencing input: CD8+ T cells from PBMCs. J is TRBJ2-5 and V is TRBV19; D remains ambiguous. The CDR3 region has the DNA TGTGCCAGTAGTACCGTCCACAACTCGTACCAAGAGACCCAGTACTTC. This codes for CASSTVHNSYQETQYF.